This T cell receptor beta chain stems from a study of blood T cell repertoires in COVID-19. Study overall: The United States, Italy and Spain provided the acute and convalescent COVID-19 samples. Sample material is recorded as cDNA or gDNA derived from T cells, B-cell-depleted T cells, or PBMCs.

As processed by the authors: Estimation of nucleated cell counts relied on the amplification of reference gene primers. Here immunoSEQ multiplex PCR was the method, and the copy in TCRdb shows in-frame clones only, minus some. V, J and clone size derive from that table, while D and trimming were established from the DNA sequence. The table lists about 200,000 clones, approximately 90% of them singletons, with 4% to 5.5% in the top ten. J gave up 13 bases and V 6 bases, and 12 bases lay outside the gene matches. CDR1 and CDR2 (germline): SNHLY, FYNNEI. This CDR3 spans 14 amino acids. This sequence originates from a woman aged 40 to 49 with acute or convalescent COVID-19. The V and J genes are TRBV2 and TRBJ1-6; the match to TRBD1 covers 7 bases. Sequencing was performed on peripheral blood. The CDR3: CASSRTGQFNPLHF. In nucleotides, the CDR3 is TGTGCCAGCAGCAGGACGGGACAGTTTAATCCCCTCCACTTT.